The 12 T cell receptor beta chains below were found in one sample sequenced in a study of cytomegalovirus exposure and HLA in healthy donors. PCR involved 60 Vbeta and 13 Jbeta primers. Only in-frame clones appear in the TCRdb table, and some are missing; sequencing was by immunoSEQ multiplex PCR. The sample lists more than 80,000 clones, about 76% occurring once. The sample comprised PBMCs. All receptors come from a human donor in good health.

This chain's CDR3 is CASSLPPSRPSGRADSPFYEQFF. CDR3 sequence (DNA): TGTGCCAGCAGTTTACCCCCCTCTCGACCTAGCGGGAGGGCCGATTCACCTTTCTATGAGCAGTTCTTC. The rearrangement uses TRBV27 and TRBJ2-1; 12 bases match TRBD2. J was trimmed by 8 bases and V by 2 bases; bases with no gene match: 28. From germline, CDR1 is MNHEY and CDR2 SMNVEV (reference sequence). The CDR3 totals 23 residues.

This clone was counted only a few times. The rearrangement uses TRBV4-3 and TRBJ2-7, with 7 bases aligning to TRBD1. V trimming: 2 bases; J trimming: 2 bases; junction bases outside the gene matches: 6. CDR1 and CDR2 (germline): LGHNA, YSLEER. CDR3 length equals 15 residues. The CDR3 sequence: CASSQNRGAPYEQYF. The DNA of the CDR3 is TGCGCCAGCAGCCAAAACAGGGGCGCGCCCTACGAGCAGTACTTC.

As DNA, the CDR3 is TGCGCCAGCAGCTTGTCAGGGGGCAACTATGGCTACACCTTC. This codes for CASSLSGGNYGYTF. This chain connects TRBV5-1 to TRBJ1-2; 8 positions match TRBD1. Germline V lookup: CDR1 SGHRS, CDR2 YFSETQ. The length of the CDR3 is 14 residues. V trimming: 1 base; J trimming: 2 bases; junction bases outside the gene matches: 1.

This chain joins TRBV7-2 and TRBJ2-3; 8 bases align to TRBD2. This CDR3 is 17 amino acids long. CDR1 is SGHTA and CDR2 is FQGNSA in the germline V gene. V shed 2 bases and J 4 bases; nucleotides not matched to a gene: 11. The CDR3 loop is CASSLSPSGSGADTQYF. As DNA, the CDR3 is TGTGCCAGCAGCTTATCCCCCAGCGGGAGTGGAGCAGATACGCAGTATTTT.

This chain uses TRBV18 with TRBJ2-4, with TRBD1 identical over 8 bases. CDR1 KGHSH and CDR2 LQKENI come from the germline V gene. This CDR3 spans 16 amino acids. With 4 bases clipped from V and 2 bases from J, the junction kept 7 bases outside the gene matches. CDR3 DNA sequence: TGTGCCAGCTCACTGGACAGGGTAGGGTCCAAAAACATTCAGTACTTC. It translates to CASSLDRVGSKNIQYF. Drawing the rest from reference TRBV18 and TRBJ2-4, the complete variable domain is NAGVMQNPRHLVRRRGQEARLRCSPMKGHSHVYWYRQLPEEGLKFMVYLQKENIIDESGMPKERFSAEFPKEGPSILRIQQVVRGDSAAYFCASSLDRVGSKNIQYFGAGTRLSVL.

For the CDR3, the DNA is TGCAGCTCACACGGGCGGGGGATATACCAAGAGACCCAGTACTTC. Protein product: CSSHGRGIYQETQYF. The chain carries TRBV29-1 and TRBJ2-5; 7 nucleotides align to TRBD2. V was clipped by 8 bases and J by 0 bases; unmatched bases: 12. The V gene's germline CDR1 is SQVTM and CDR2 ANQGSEA. This CDR3 comprises 15 residues.

The V gene is TRBV5-1, the J gene TRBJ1-1; no firm D call. Per germline, CDR1 SGHRS and CDR2 YFSETQ. V was clipped by 4 bases and J by 4 bases, with 20 bases between them. This CDR3 contains 16 residues. CDR3 sequence reads: CASSDTAVGSSTEAFF. In DNA form, the CDR3 reads TGCGCCAGCAGCGATACAGCTGTGGGCTCGTCCACTGAAGCTTTCTTT.

The chain joins TRBV4-2 to TRBJ1-3, with D possibly being TRBD1 (5 bases). From germline, CDR1 is LGHNA and CDR2 YNFKEQ. The V gene lost 0 bases and the J gene lost 0 bases, with 12 bases spanning the gap. The CDR3 spans 17 residues. CDR3 DNA sequence: TGTGCCAGCAGCCAAGAACCGACAGCACTCTCTGGAAACACCATATATTTT. Translating gives CASSQEPTALSGNTIYF.

In this sample, this clone turned up once. V and J are TRBV5-1 and TRBJ2-3; possibly TRBD2 for D (7 bases). Germline CDR1 SGHRS, CDR2 YFSETQ. V was trimmed by 4 bases and J by 3 bases, leaving 18 bases between them. This CDR3 region has 16 residues. CDR3: CASSLGGGGGTDTQYF. DNA of the CDR3: TGCGCCAGCAGCCTTGGGGGCGGGGGTGGTACAGATACGCAGTATTTT.

This clone was seen more than once but under ten times. This chain links TRBV6-1 with TRBJ1-1, with a weak D call TRBD1 (6 bases). The germline gives CDR1 MNHNS, CDR2 SASEGT. CDR3 size: 13 residues. The V and J ends lost 7 bases and 1 base respectively, with 10 bases between them. This CDR3 is CASNHRANTEAFF. The CDR3 DNA reads TGTGCCAGCAATCACAGGGCGAACACTGAAGCTTTCTTT.

This chain uses TRBV29-1 with TRBJ2-3, with D unclear. Germline V CDR1 and CDR2: SQVTM, ANQGSEA. The CDR3 is 13 residues long. V lost 0 bases and J lost 3, with 7 bases in between. DNA for the CDR3: TGCAGCGTTGAAGAAGCCTGGACAGATACGCAGTATTTT. Encoded protein: CSVEEAWTDTQYF.

This clone was detected once. The chain recombines TRBV9 with TRBJ2-5, with a weak D call TRBD2 (6 bases). Germline V CDR1 and CDR2: SGDLS, YYNGEE. The V and J ends lost 6 bases and 7 bases respectively, with 19 bases between them. CDR3 length equals 14 residues. The CDR3 DNA reads as TGTGCCAGCACGCGGGGCCAACGCGGTGGGACCCAGTACTTC. It translates to CASTRGQRGGTQYF.